This TCR beta chain was sequenced for a study of post-analysis software for immune sequencing data. Study-wide results and limits: Under the F measure, samples that were prepared in one batch clustered strongly together. In multiple sclerosis, normalized Chao1 diversity was significantly below that of controls. Higher frequency in patients than in controls was seen for roughly five TRBV segments, with TRBV5-6, TRBV5-1 and TRBV20-1 among them.

This clonotype was detected a few times. Antigen: not known. Unique molecular identifiers were built into the TCR beta cDNA libraries. T cells numbering roughly 0.9 to 10 million yielded cDNA molecules that totaled about 500,000. TCRdb recomputed calls from the PCR reads with MiXCR, one row per CDR3 protein. The sample lists 160,000 or so distinct CDR3 sequences; around 36% were seen once. In germline, CDR1 is MDHEN, CDR2 SYDVKM. J gave up 1 base and V 6 bases, and 3 bases lay outside the gene matches. This CDR3 region has 14 residues. The rearrangement uses TRBV28 and TRBJ2-3; 8 bases match TRBD2. The sequencing used blood, collected after autologous hematopoietic stem cell transplantation. This clonotype was sampled from a girl aged 5-17 years with multiple sclerosis. The CDR3 protein is CASSQLAGTDTQYF. The CDR3 region has the DNA TGTGCCAGCAGCCAACTAGCGGGCACAGATACGCAGTATTTT.